The rows below give T cell receptor beta chains drawn from one sample of a study of blood T cell repertoires in COVID-19. The protocol was immunoSEQ multiplex PCR, while the TCRdb copy is restricted to in-frame clones and leaves out a portion. Found here are around 130,000 clones, over 80% of them singletons; the top ten hold over 9.5%. Sequencing was performed on peripheral blood. The origin of the receptors is a man aged 55-75 years with active or convalescent COVID-19. Each CDR3 is given with its conserved first and last residue. D genes are given only for firm matches. Clone sizes are given selectively: once, few, many, or a class where the clone is expanded.

abundance,d_gene,j_gene,v_gene,CDR3aa,CDR3nt
.,TRBD1,TRBJ1-5,TRBV28,CASSHQGTGHQPQHF,TGTGCCAGCAGTCACCAGGGGACAGGGCATCAGCCCCAGCATTTT
.,.,TRBJ2-7,TRBV28,CASSSPRDSLSYEQYF,TGTGCCAGCAGTTCACCCCGAGACAGCCTCTCCTACGAGCAGTACTTC
once,TRBD2,TRBJ2-7,TRBV15,CATSRGNGGGLGEQYF,TGTGCCACCAGCAGAGGGAACGGGGGAGGGTTGGGGGAGCAGTACTTC
.,.,TRBJ2-7,TRBV5-1,CASSLDGGPYEQYF,TGCGCCAGCAGCTTGGACGGGGGTCCCTACGAGCAGTACTTC
few,TRBD1,TRBJ2-2,TRBV5-1,CASSLRTGHAGELFF,TGCGCCAGCAGCCTAAGGACAGGGCATGCCGGGGAGCTGTTTTTT
.,.,TRBJ1-1,TRBV28,CASRAHTEAFF,TGTGCCAGCAGGGCCCACACTGAAGCTTTCTTT
.,.,TRBJ1-4,TRBV6-5,CASTTLSNEKLFF,TGTGCCAGCACCACCCTTAGTAATGAAAAACTGTTTTTT
once,.,TRBJ2-2,TRBV28,CASSKLVLTGELFF,TGTGCCAGCAGCAAACTAGTTCTGACCGGGGAGCTGTTTTTT
.,TRBD2,TRBJ2-1,TRBV19,CASSPGLAGERSYNEQFF,TGTGCCAGTAGTCCCGGACTAGCGGGAGAGAGGTCCTACAATGAGCAGTTCTTC
.,.,TRBJ1-1,TRBV19,CASSISRTVNTEAFF,TGTGCCAGTAGTATCTCTCGGACAGTGAACACTGAAGCTTTCTTT
.,.,TRBJ2-7,TRBV2,CASSEAAAAEQYF,TGTGCCAGCAGTGAAGCGGCGGCAGCCGAGCAGTACTTC
.,TRBD1,TRBJ2-5,TRBV4-1,CASSLEGQGAYETQYF,TGCGCCAGCAGCCTCGAGGGACAGGGGGCGTATGAGACCCAGTACTTC
.,.,TRBJ1-4,TRBV11-2,CASSLIIRGANEKLFF,TGTGCCAGCAGCCTCATTATCAGGGGAGCTAATGAAAAACTGTTTTTT
.,.,TRBJ2-2,TRBV2,CASRGLRTPNTGELFF,TGTGCCAGCAGGGGGCTCCGAACGCCGAACACCGGGGAGCTGTTTTTT
.,.,TRBJ1-1,TRBV3-1/TRBV3-2,CASSPGRGAFF,TGTGCCAGCAGCCCAGGCAGGGGAGCTTTCTTT
.,.,TRBJ2-7,TRBV5-1,CASSLLTGSHEQYF,TGCGCCAGCAGCCTATTAACAGGGAGCCACGAGCAGTACTTC